The next 25 T cell receptor beta chains were all read from a single sample in a study of cytomegalovirus exposure and HLA in healthy donors. Primers: 60 Vbeta forward and 13 Jbeta reverse. Profiled with immunoSEQ multiplex PCR; TCRdb holds only in-frame clones, not every one. This sample yields some 100,000 clones, of which 60% to 80% are seen a single time; 2% to 2.5% belongs to the top ten. Sequences were obtained from PBMCs. The receptors were gathered from a human donor in good health.

CDR3 in DNA: TGTGCCAGCAGCTTAGAGGTGCTAGGCTCGAACACTGAAGCTTTCTTT. Protein product: CASSLEVLGSNTEAFF. This chain uses TRBV7-2 with TRBJ1-1; D remains unclear. CDR1 is SGHTA and CDR2 is FQGNSA in the germline V gene. CDR3 size: 16 residues. The V gene lost 1 base and the J gene lost 1 base, with 13 bases spanning the gap.

The V and J genes are TRBV14 and TRBJ2-3; TRBD2 matches at 10 bases. Looked up from germline, CDR1 is SGHDN and CDR2 is FVKESK. CDR3 size: 16 residues. Germline trimming cut 2 bases from V and 2 bases from J; bases unmatched to any gene: 4. The CDR3 spells CASSQPGLAFTDTQYF. The CDR3 DNA follows: TGTGCCAGCAGCCAACCGGGACTAGCGTTCACAGATACGCAGTATTTT.

The chain is built from TRBV27 and TRBJ1-1; D may be TRBD1 (5 bases). The CDR3 runs 13 residues. Trimming took off 6 bases at V and 3 bases at J, with 11 bases between the two ends. Looked up from germline, CDR1 is MNHEY and CDR2 is SMNVEV (reference sequence). CDR3 sequence reads: CASSPRRDTEAFF. The DNA for the CDR3 is TGTGCCAGCAGCCCGCGCAGGGACACTGAAGCTTTCTTT.

The chain joins TRBV10-3 to TRBJ1-2; TRBD1 is a possible D gene (5 bases). This CDR3 contains 11 residues. V lost 4 bases and J 9 bases, leaving 9 bases between the germline ends. CDR1 and CDR2 from the germline V gene are ENHRY and SYGVKD. The CDR3 DNA is TGTGCCATCAGTGGGGGGGATCGCTACACCTTC. This sequence encodes CAISGGDRYTF.

The genes are TRBV30 and TRBJ1-5; D is perhaps TRBD1 (5 bases). V lost 5 bases, J lost 4 bases, and 12 bases lay in between. The germline gives CDR1 GTSNPN, CDR2 SVGIG (reference sequence). This CDR3 spans 13 amino acids. The CDR3 loop is CAWGMGGNQPQHF. The CDR3 bases are TGTGCCTGGGGGATGGGGGGGAATCAGCCCCAGCATTTT.

The CDR3 coding sequence is TGCGCCAGCAGTTATATCGACAGGATGTTAGACGAGCAGTACTTC. Protein product: CASSYIDRMLDEQYF. The rearrangement joins TRBV5-1 to TRBJ2-7; a weak D match, TRBD1 (6 bases). From germline, CDR1 is SGHRS and CDR2 YFSETQ. This CDR3 contains 15 residues. Deletions cut 5 bases from V and 5 bases from J, with 20 bases between.

This clone was found once. This rearrangement joins TRBV2 to TRBJ2-7; D may be TRBD1 (5 bases). V was clipped by 8 bases and J by 5 bases, with 19 bases between them. Germline values: CDR1 SNHLY, CDR2 FYNNEI. This CDR3 contains 14 residues. The CDR3 DNA reads TGTGCCAGCGCAGGGAACCCAGGGCGAAACGAGCAGTACTTC. Translated, it gives CASAGNPGRNEQYF.

This chain links TRBV29-1 with TRBJ1-2; no definite D call. Germline-derived CDR1 and CDR2 are SQVTM and ANQGSEA. The germline V and J ends were trimmed by 5 bases and 8 bases, with 3 bases remaining between them. The CDR3 loop spans 8 amino acids. The CDR3 protein is CSVSGYTF. The CDR3 region has the DNA TGCAGCGTTAGCGGCTACACCTTC.

The rearrangement joins TRBV6-5 to TRBJ2-1; tentatively, D is TRBD2 (6 bases). CDR3 length equals 15 residues. V lost 6 bases to trimming and J lost 5 bases, with 17 bases between them. CDR1 and CDR2 (germline): MNHEY, SVGAGI. Here the CDR3 reads CASSPGSRRDNEQFF. For the CDR3, the DNA is TGTGCCAGCAGCCCCGGGTCTAGGAGGGACAATGAGCAGTTCTTC.

The chain uses TRBV4-2 and TRBJ2-7; D may be TRBD2 (6 bases). The CDR3 is 15 amino acids. Germline values: CDR1 LGHNA, CDR2 YNFKEQ. The V end was cut by 0 bases, the J end by 3 bases, with 12 bases between. The CDR3 bases are TGTGCCAGCAGCCAAGATGAGGCGGGAAACTACGAGCAGTACTTC. It specifies CASSQDEAGNYEQYF.

J is TRBJ2-3 and V is TRBV6-1, with 9 bases that match TRBD2. V shed 4 bases, J shed 1 base, and the junction held 6 bases outside the gene matches. Germline V lookup: CDR1 MNHNS, CDR2 SASEGT. CDR3 size: 16 residues. The CDR3 sequence: CASSGLAAYGTDTQYF. The CDR3 coding sequence is TGTGCCAGCAGTGGACTAGCGGCTTATGGCACAGATACGCAGTATTTT.

The rearrangement joins TRBV7-2 to TRBJ1-4, with no clear D. The V and J ends lost 1 base and 8 bases respectively, with 14 bases between them. The CDR3 consists of 15 residues. Germline loops: CDR1 SGHTA, CDR2 FQGNSA. The CDR3 loop is CASSLERGREEKLFF. In nucleotides, the CDR3 is TGTGCCAGCAGCTTAGAGCGAGGGCGGGAAGAAAAACTGTTTTTT. The whole variable domain, remainder taken from reference TRBV7-2 and TRBJ1-4, is GAGVSQSPSNKVTEKGKDVELRCDPISGHTALYWYRQSLGQGLEFLIYFQGNSAPDKSGLPSDRFSAERTGGSVSTLTIQRTQQEDSAVYLCASSLERGREEKLFFGSGTQLSVL.

The gene calls are TRBV30 and TRBJ2-2; tentatively, D is TRBD1 (5 bases). The V gene's germline CDR1 is GTSNPN and CDR2 SVGIG (reference sequence). The CDR3 is 14 amino acids. V shed 3 bases and J shed 7 bases, with 15 bases lying between them. As DNA, the CDR3 is TGTGCCTGGAGCCCCTCAGGGTGGAGCGGGGAGCTGTTTTTT. This gives the protein CAWSPSGWSGELFF.

The CDR3 DNA sequence: TGCGCCAGCAGCCAAGGTACCCAGGGAAACACCGGGGAGCTGTTTTTT. Amino acids: CASSQGTQGNTGELFF. V and J are TRBV4-3 and TRBJ2-2; a weak D match, TRBD1 (5 bases). This CDR3 comprises 16 residues. Trimming pared 1 base from V and 2 bases from J, leaving 11 bases between. Germline V gene lookup returns CDR1 LGHNA and CDR2 YSLEER.

Comment on this clone: A junction boundary mismatches the germline segment, possibly from a read error. The chain carries TRBV11-2 and TRBJ2-1; 9 nucleotides agree with TRBD2. Germline assignment: CDR1 SGHAT and CDR2 FQNNGV. The CDR3 has 18 residues. The CDR3 protein is CASSLTSGQRQRYNEQFF. Here the CDR3 DNA reads TGTGCTAGCAGCTTAACTAGCGGGCAACGCCAACGGTACAATGAGCAGTTCTTC.

This sequence joins TRBV10-2 and TRBJ2-7; tentatively, D is TRBD2 (6 bases). This CDR3 has 14 residues. V dropped 8 bases and J dropped 0 bases, with 14 bases sitting between them. Germline CDR1 is WSHSY and CDR2 is SAAADI. CDR3 DNA: TGCGCCAGCTCGGAGCGGGCTTTCTCCTACGAGCAGTACTTC. The encoded protein is CASSERAFSYEQYF.

This rearrangement joins TRBV5-5 to TRBJ2-7; maybe TRBD2 (6 bases). The CDR3 sequence is 14 residues long. Germline V lookup: CDR1 SGHKS, CDR2 YYEKEE (reference sequence). The germline V and J ends were trimmed by 0 bases and 4 bases, with 11 bases remaining between them. CDR3 coding DNA: TGTGCCAGCAGCTTGGTGCTGGAGGGATACGAGCAGTACTTC. Translating gives CASSLVLEGYEQYF.

CDR3 loop: CASSTPQGYEQYF. The DNA for the CDR3 is TGCGCCAGCAGCACCCCCCAGGGCTACGAGCAGTACTTC. V and J are TRBV5-1 and TRBJ2-7; D may be TRBD1 (5 bases). The length of the CDR3 is 13 residues. Germline V gives CDR1 SGHRS, CDR2 YFSETQ. V was shortened by 4 bases and J by 3 bases, with 11 bases between the two germline ends.

The rearrangement joins TRBV5-1 to TRBJ2-5, with D tentatively TRBD2 (6 bases). The CDR3 spans 14 residues. Germline V CDR1 and CDR2: SGHRS, YFSETQ. Trimming removed 7 bases at V and 0 bases at J, with 13 bases between. The CDR3 protein is CASYIPGDQETQYF. The CDR3 DNA sequence: TGCGCCAGCTATATTCCGGGGGACCAAGAGACCCAGTACTTC.

The chain is built from TRBV29-1 and TRBJ2-7, with 8 nucleotides matching TRBD1. The CDR3 length is 13 residues. V trimming: 6 bases; J trimming: 6 bases; junction bases outside the gene matches: 10. Germline CDR1 is SQVTM and CDR2 is ANQGSEA. The CDR3 bases are TGCAGCGTCGGAGGACAGGGCCCGAGCGAGCAGTACTTC. Translating it yields CSVGGQGPSEQYF.

CDR3: CASSRRGTAYNSPLHF. CDR3 nucleotide sequence: TGTGCCAGCAGTAGGAGGGGGACAGCTTATAATTCACCCCTCCACTTT. The J gene is TRBJ1-6, the V gene TRBV2; TRBD1 matches at 7 bases. Germline CDR1 is SNHLY and CDR2 is FYNNEI. There are 16 residues in the CDR3. Trimming at V came to 5 bases and at J to 4 bases, leaving 8 bases not matched to a gene. Based on the CDR3 plus reference TRBV2 and TRBJ1-6, the full variable domain is EPEVTQTPSHQVTQMGQEVILRCVPISNHLYFYWYRQILGQKVEFLVSFYNNEISEKSEIFDDQFSVERPDGSNFTLKIRSTKLEDSAMYFCASSRRGTAYNSPLHFGNGTRLTVT.

V and J are TRBV19 and TRBJ2-3, with D hard to call. This CDR3 has 14 residues. CDR1 is LNHDA and CDR2 is SQIVND in the germline V gene (reference sequence). Trimming shortened V by 2 bases and J by 5 bases, and 11 bases separated the two germline ends. CDR3 bases: TGTGCCAGTAGTATACCCACAAAATTAGATACGCAGTATTTT. Translation: CASSIPTKLDTQYF.

The V and J genes are TRBV2 and TRBJ1-3; D gene uncertain. CDR3 length: 13 residues. From germline, CDR1 is SNHLY and CDR2 FYNNEI. Trimming pared 8 bases from V and 4 bases from J, leaving 12 bases between. CDR3 in amino acids: CASGPSGGNTIYF. Written as DNA, the CDR3 is TGTGCCAGCGGGCCCAGCGGAGGAAACACCATATATTTT.

The rearrangement uses TRBV7-6 and TRBJ2-5; D is possibly TRBD2 (6 bases). Germline assignment: CDR1 SGHVS and CDR2 FNYEAQ. The CDR3 consists of 11 residues. V was cut by 5 bases and J by 7 bases, with 8 bases left in between. CDR3 residues: CASSQGGTQYF. The CDR3 nucleotides read TGTGCCAGCAGCCAGGGAGGGACCCAGTACTTC.

This rearrangement joins TRBV5-1 to TRBJ2-7; D may be TRBD2 (5 bases). Deletions cut 0 bases from V and 9 bases from J, with 13 bases between. The CDR3 length is 13 residues. The germline CDR1 and CDR2 sequences are SGHRS and YFSETQ. The CDR3 region has the DNA TGCGCCAGCAGCTTGGACCAGCTCGCGGGGCAGTACTTC. Translated, it gives CASSLDQLAGQYF.